Here is one TCR beta chain with its context. Its antigen remains unidentified. The data were obtained in a study of long-term antiretroviral therapy in people with HIV. The CDR3 consists of 19 residues. V dropped 3 bases and J dropped 1; count of bases not matched to a gene: 10. Germline loops: CDR1 SGHVS, CDR2 FQNEAQ. Study-wide results and limits: Despite increasing after ART, diversity remained lower than that of transplant donor controls.

Version v3.0 of the immunoSEQ assay was performed at survey level. The table came from immunoSEQ multiplex PCR; TCRdb's copy has only in-frame clones and leaves some out. The repertoire has approximately 17,000 clones, over 60% of them found once; the top ten carry approximately 15%. The TCR originated in a woman between 50 and 59 years old with HIV. The sample consisted of unsorted PBMCs, taken about 2.5 years before starting antiretroviral therapy. The V gene is TRBV7-8, the J gene TRBJ2-5; 14 nucleotides match TRBD2. The CDR3 loop reads CASSLGTSGGMGAQETQYF. The CDR3 nucleotides are TGTGCCAGCAGCTTGGGGACTAGCGGGGGTATGGGGGCCCAAGAGACCCAGTACTTC.